These T cell receptor beta chains were read from a single sample in a study of cytomegalovirus exposure and HLA in healthy donors. Produced via immunoSEQ multiplex PCR; TCRdb's table is partial and in-frame only. The profile shows roughly 150,000 clones, roughly 80% of them singletons. Sequenced: PBMCs. These receptors came from a man in his fifties or sixties in good health and CMV-seropositive. CDR3s include the opening cysteine and the closing phenylalanine or tryptophan. The order of the fields is CDR3 protein, CDR3 DNA, V gene, clone size, D gene, J gene. A D gene is named only where the DNA matches it firmly. Some rows have no size entry. The others give once, few or many, or a class for an expanded clone.

CDR3aa: CASSPGTVNTEAFF
CDR3nt: TGTGCCAGCAGCCCTGGGACTGTGAACACTGAAGCTTTCTTT
v_gene: TRBV2
abundance: NA
d_gene: NA
j_gene: TRBJ1-1

CDR3aa: CASSQARGRPRTDTQYF
CDR3nt: TGCGCCAGCAGCCAAGCCAGGGGGCGGCCCCGCACAGATACGCAGTATTTT
v_gene: TRBV4-3
abundance: NA
d_gene: TRBD1
j_gene: TRBJ2-3

CDR3aa: CASSLGASGAVYQETQYF
CDR3nt: TGTGCTAGCAGCTTAGGGGCCAGCGGGGCGGTGTACCAAGAGACCCAGTACTTC
v_gene: TRBV7-7
abundance: NA
d_gene: TRBD2
j_gene: TRBJ2-5

CDR3aa: CASSYPDRGGEQYF
CDR3nt: TGTGCCAGCAGCTACCCGGACAGGGGGGGCGAGCAGTACTTC
v_gene: TRBV7-2
abundance: NA
d_gene: TRBD1
j_gene: TRBJ2-7

CDR3aa: CASSLVGTGAKNQPQHF
CDR3nt: TGTGCCAGCAGCTTAGTTGGGACAGGGGCGAAGAATCAGCCCCAGCATTTT
v_gene: TRBV7-2
abundance: NA
d_gene: TRBD1
j_gene: TRBJ1-5

CDR3aa: CATSRDRGLAGGGYEQYF
CDR3nt: TGTGCCACCAGCAGAGATCGGGGACTAGCGGGAGGGGGCTACGAGCAGTACTTC
v_gene: TRBV15
abundance: NA
d_gene: TRBD2
j_gene: TRBJ2-7

CDR3aa: CSARGAAEAFF
CDR3nt: TGCAGTGCTAGGGGGGCGGCTGAAGCTTTCTTT
v_gene: TRBV20-1
abundance: NA
d_gene: NA
j_gene: TRBJ1-1

CDR3aa: CASSAGQNQPQHF
CDR3nt: TGTGCCAGCAGCGCGGGACAGAATCAGCCCCAGCATTTT
v_gene: TRBV7-9
abundance: few
d_gene: TRBD1
j_gene: TRBJ1-5

CDR3aa: CASSYSRLISEAFF
CDR3nt: TGTGCCAGCAGTTACTCGAGGTTAATCAGTGAAGCTTTCTTT
v_gene: TRBV6-6
abundance: NA
d_gene: NA
j_gene: TRBJ1-1

CDR3aa: CASSSFYSSGNTIYF
CDR3nt: TGTGCCAGCAGCTCCTTCTATAGCTCTGGAAACACCATATATTTT
v_gene: TRBV7-9
abundance: NA
d_gene: NA
j_gene: TRBJ1-3

CDR3aa: CASRVPRGFQPQHF
CDR3nt: TGTGCCAGCAGGGTACCCAGGGGCTTTCAGCCCCAGCATTTT
v_gene: TRBV28
abundance: NA
d_gene: NA
j_gene: TRBJ1-5

CDR3aa: CASSQKLASGSRIRSYEQYF
CDR3nt: TGCGCCAGCAGCCAAAAACTGGCTAGCGGGAGTAGAATAAGGTCCTACGAGCAGTACTTC
v_gene: TRBV4-3
abundance: NA
d_gene: TRBD2
j_gene: TRBJ2-7

CDR3aa: CATGTTRREIAGELFF
CDR3nt: TGTGCCACCGGGACCACACGGCGGGAGATAGCCGGGGAGCTGTTTTTT
v_gene: TRBV28
abundance: NA
d_gene: TRBD2
j_gene: TRBJ2-2

CDR3aa: CASSQPRETYEQYF
CDR3nt: TGCGCCAGCAGCCAGCCGCGGGAGACCTACGAGCAGTACTTC
v_gene: TRBV5-1
abundance: NA
d_gene: TRBD2
j_gene: TRBJ2-7

CDR3aa: CASSLRESNEQFF
CDR3nt: TGTGCCAGCAGCTTACGGGAAAGCAATGAGCAGTTCTTC
v_gene: TRBV7-6
abundance: NA
d_gene: NA
j_gene: TRBJ2-1

CDR3aa: CASSPRTATNEKLFF
CDR3nt: TGTGCCAGCAGTCCCCGGACAGCAACTAATGAAAAACTGTTTTTT
v_gene: TRBV6-1
abundance: few
d_gene: NA
j_gene: TRBJ1-4

CDR3aa: CASTINRLSAETYNEQFF
CDR3nt: TGCGCCAGCACCATCAACCGCCTCTCAGCGGAGACCTACAATGAGCAGTTCTTC
v_gene: TRBV5-1
abundance: NA
d_gene: NA
j_gene: TRBJ2-1

CDR3aa: CASSLDLPGGEQYF
CDR3nt: TGTGCCAGCAGTTTAGACCTCCCGGGGGGCGAGCAGTACTTC
v_gene: TRBV28
abundance: NA
d_gene: TRBD2
j_gene: TRBJ2-7

CDR3aa: CASSAQGATNEKLFF
CDR3nt: TGTGCCAGCAGCGCACAGGGTGCAACTAATGAAAAACTGTTTTTT
v_gene: TRBV5-6
abundance: NA
d_gene: NA
j_gene: TRBJ1-4

CDR3aa: CASSLMGGLNYNEQFF
CDR3nt: TGTGCCAGCAGCTTAATGGGGGGACTAAACTACAATGAGCAGTTCTTC
v_gene: TRBV7-9
abundance: NA
d_gene: TRBD2
j_gene: TRBJ2-1

CDR3aa: CASSPPRGSTEAFF
CDR3nt: TGTGCCAGCAGTCCTCCCAGGGGCTCCACTGAAGCTTTCTTT
v_gene: TRBV5-6
abundance: NA
d_gene: NA
j_gene: TRBJ1-1

CDR3aa: CASSLGLAGSYEQYF
CDR3nt: TGCGCCAGCAGCTTGGGCCTAGCAGGCTCCTACGAGCAGTACTTC
v_gene: TRBV5-1
abundance: NA
d_gene: NA
j_gene: TRBJ2-7

CDR3aa: CASTGQGYGCTF
CDR3nt: NA
v_gene: TRBV6-5
abundance: NA
d_gene: NA
j_gene: TRBJ1-2

CDR3aa: CASSHPGTNDEKLFF
CDR3nt: TGCGCCAGCAGCCATCCCGGGACAAACGATGAAAAACTGTTTTTT
v_gene: TRBV4-1
abundance: NA
d_gene: NA
j_gene: TRBJ1-4

CDR3aa: CASSLDYGLRAGYTF
CDR3nt: TGTGCCAGCAGCTTAGATTACGGCCTGAGGGCTGGCTACACCTTC
v_gene: TRBV7-9
abundance: NA
d_gene: NA
j_gene: TRBJ1-2

CDR3aa: CASSLDGQGTEAFF
CDR3nt: TGCGCCAGCAGCCTTGACGGACAGGGCACTGAAGCTTTCTTT
v_gene: TRBV5-1
abundance: NA
d_gene: TRBD1
j_gene: TRBJ1-1

CDR3aa: CASSPGTVNEKLFF
CDR3nt: TGTGCCAGCTCACCAGGGACAGTGAATGAAAAACTGTTTTTT
v_gene: TRBV18
abundance: NA
d_gene: TRBD1
j_gene: TRBJ1-4

CDR3aa: CASREGVPPYEQYF
CDR3nt: TGTGCCAGCAGAGAAGGGGTCCCTCCCTACGAGCAGTACTTC
v_gene: TRBV11-2
abundance: NA
d_gene: NA
j_gene: TRBJ2-7

CDR3aa: CASGGAPYEQYF
CDR3nt: TGTGCCAGCGGGGGGGCGCCCTACGAGCAGTACTTC
v_gene: TRBV6-5
abundance: NA
d_gene: NA
j_gene: TRBJ2-7

CDR3aa: CASSLGADYEQYF
CDR3nt: TGTGCCAGCAGCTTAGGAGCCGATTACGAGCAGTACTTC
v_gene: TRBV11-2
abundance: NA
d_gene: NA
j_gene: TRBJ2-7

CDR3aa: CASSLRQTGYGYTF
CDR3nt: TGTGCCAGCAGTTTAAGACAGACCGGCTATGGCTACACCTTC
v_gene: TRBV27
abundance: NA
d_gene: NA
j_gene: TRBJ1-2

CDR3aa: CASSQGLADRNTEAFF
CDR3nt: TGTGCCAGCAGCCAAGGACTCGCAGACCGAAACACTGAAGCTTTCTTT
v_gene: TRBV4-2
abundance: once
d_gene: NA
j_gene: TRBJ1-1

CDR3aa: CASSDRGWEVNEKLFF
CDR3nt: TGTGCCAGCAGTGATCGGGGGTGGGAGGTTAATGAAAAACTGTTTTTT
v_gene: TRBV2
abundance: NA
d_gene: NA
j_gene: TRBJ1-4

CDR3aa: CTSSQVIGEDNEKLFF
CDR3nt: TGCACCAGCAGCCAAGTTATTGGGGAGGACAATGAAAAACTGTTTTTT
v_gene: TRBV1
abundance: NA
d_gene: NA
j_gene: TRBJ1-4

CDR3aa: CASSGQGTGELFF
CDR3nt: TGTGCCAGCAGCGGACAGGGCACCGGGGAGCTGTTTTTT
v_gene: TRBV2
abundance: NA
d_gene: TRBD1
j_gene: TRBJ2-2

CDR3aa: CASSLSPGTGRDYEQYF
CDR3nt: TGTGCCAGCAGTTTATCCCCTGGGACAGGGAGAGACTACGAGCAGTACTTC
v_gene: TRBV28
abundance: NA
d_gene: TRBD1
j_gene: TRBJ2-7

CDR3aa: CASSPPGQYNSPLHF
CDR3nt: TGTGCCAGCAGCCCCCCGGGACAGTATAATTCACCCCTCCACTTT
v_gene: TRBV5-4
abundance: NA
d_gene: TRBD1
j_gene: TRBJ1-6

CDR3aa: CAWSQGLLSNQPQHF
CDR3nt: TGTGCCTGGAGTCAGGGGTTACTTAGCAATCAGCCCCAGCATTTT
v_gene: TRBV30
abundance: NA
d_gene: NA
j_gene: TRBJ1-5

CDR3aa: CASRQVQPYNEQFF
CDR3nt: TGTGCCAGCCGACAGGTCCAACCCTACAATGAGCAGTTCTTC
v_gene: TRBV28
abundance: NA
d_gene: NA
j_gene: TRBJ2-1

CDR3aa: CASSSSVNTIYF
CDR3nt: TGTGCCAGCAGTTCGTCAGTGAACACCATATATTTT
v_gene: TRBV6-5
abundance: NA
d_gene: NA
j_gene: TRBJ1-3

CDR3aa: CASSPARGMESSYEQYF
CDR3nt: TGTGCCAGCAGCCCCGCGAGAGGGATGGAGAGCTCCTACGAGCAGTACTTC
v_gene: TRBV7-8
abundance: NA
d_gene: NA
j_gene: TRBJ2-7

CDR3aa: CASTHSTSLAGGTEAFF
CDR3nt: TGTGCCAGTACTCATTCGACCAGCCTCGCAGGGGGCACTGAAGCTTTCTTT
v_gene: TRBV19
abundance: few
d_gene: TRBD1
j_gene: TRBJ1-1